The clone carrying this T cell receptor beta chain was recorded once. Germline V gives CDR1 GTSNPN, CDR2 SVGIG (reference sequence). The length of the CDR3 is 14 residues. The ends were cut back, 2 bases at V and 7 bases at J, with 14 bases in the middle. These data are taken from a study of Ad26.COV2.S vaccination and SARS-CoV-2 variants. Study at large: Doses of Ad26.COV2.S were injected into muscle once or twice, 56 days apart.

Documented treatment: about 20 received Ad26.COV2.S at low or high dose, single or two shots; about 5 received placebo; per-sample allocation not given. Material that was analyzed had been drawn on day 63 after the first vaccine or placebo injection. Recruitment in Boston yielded a donor of adult age, 18-55 years. Clones were sequenced by immunoSEQ multiplex PCR, and TCRdb holds only the in-frame ones, with some missing. Of some 300,000 clones in the sample, roughly 86% were seen once. The specimen comprised peripheral blood, sampled in a trial of Ad26.COV2.S vaccine versus placebo. The receptor was isolated from a person between 18 and 65 years old who received the Ad26.COV2.S COVID-19 vaccine or a placebo. This sequence joins TRBV30 and TRBJ1-4; possibly TRBD1 for D (6 bases). CDR3 loop: CAWSSGAESEKLFF. The CDR3 DNA reads TGTGCCTGGAGTTCAGGGGCTGAGAGTGAAAAACTGTTTTTT.